These 13 T cell receptor beta chains came from one sample sequenced in a study of vaccination and CD4 T cells after COVID-19 (dated by TCRdb to 2022 to 2024). Their specific antigens are unknown. The treatment or condition label, read with the paper, signifies: roughly 10-day PBMC culture with coronavirus spike peptide pools or control peptides (ViraFEST assay). Libraries were constructed by PCR. Sequencer: Illumina iSeq 100. TCR sequencing of DNA from cultured CD4+ T cells used the Oncomine TCR Beta short-read assay at the Johns Hopkins FTIC core. TCRdb reprocessing: public reads trimmed at Q25 with fastp, clones called with MiXCR, in-frame beta chains kept. Identical CDR3 proteins give one entry, which carries the most common genes and DNA. The sample table contains 20,000 to 30,000 distinct CDR3 sequences; only one count was recorded for about 67% of them. Roughly 21% of the sample is held by the ten biggest clonotypes.

Sequencing was performed on CD4+ T cells from blood, cultured in vitro, taken after SARS-CoV-2 vaccination. Receptors were obtained from a human donor who received a COVID-19 vaccine.

J is TRBJ2-2 and V is TRBV7-8; 9 nucleotides match TRBD1. The CDR3 loop spans 14 amino acids. Per germline, CDR1 SGHVS and CDR2 FQNEAQ. V gave up 10 bases and J gave up 6 bases; unmatched junction bases: 9. CDR3 residues: CATRDRVSPGELFF. In DNA form, the CDR3 reads TGTGCCACTAGGGACAGGGTTTCCCCCGGGGAGCTGTTTTTT.

V is TRBV20-1 and J is TRBJ2-2, with D unresolved. The V gene's germline CDR1 is DFQATT and CDR2 SNEGSKA (reference sequence). The CDR3 has 13 amino acids. Trimming cost V 5 bases and J 0 bases, with 7 bases left between them. In nucleotides, the CDR3 is TGCAGTGCTGTGGCCGCGAACACCGGGGAGCTGTTTTTT. This gives the protein CSAVAANTGELFF.

This chain connects TRBV7-2 to TRBJ2-3; D perhaps matches TRBD2 (5 bases). This CDR3 spans 16 amino acids. In germline, CDR1 is SGHTA, CDR2 FQGNSA. The V end lost 0 bases, the J end lost 4 bases, and 14 bases lay between the germline ends. In nucleotides, the CDR3 is TGTGCCAGCAGCTTAGCTACCGGGGTGGTGGCAGATACGCAGTATTTT. It codes for CASSLATGVVADTQYF.

This clonotype was counted a few times. The gene calls are TRBV7-8 and TRBJ1-6, with a possible D match to TRBD1 (6 bases). V lost 5 bases, J lost 4 bases, and 15 bases lay in between. The CDR3 loop spans 16 amino acids. Germline V CDR1 and CDR2: SGHVS, FQNEAQ. The CDR3 region is CASSLHRTAYNSPLHF. DNA of the CDR3: TGTGCCAGCAGCCTTCACAGGACAGCATATAATTCACCCCTCCACTTT.

The gene calls are TRBV5-3 and TRBJ1-6, with TRBD1 matching over 7 bases. TRBV5-3 is treated as an ORF (open reading frame) with a function not yet certain. This CDR3 has 15 amino acids. V was clipped by 8 bases and J by 6 bases; unmatched bases: 11. CDR3 protein: CASSKARGGNSPLHF. CDR3 sequence (DNA): TGTGCCAGCAGTAAAGCCAGGGGGGGTAATTCACCCCTCCACTTT.

The chain couples TRBV20-1 to TRBJ2-3; 16 bases match TRBD2. Per the germline V gene, CDR1 is DFQATT and CDR2 is SNEGSKA (reference sequence). This CDR3 contains 15 residues. In DNA, the CDR3 is TGCAGCGGGACTAGCGGGGGGGCCAGAGCAGATACGCAGTATTTT. This codes for CSGTSGGARADTQYF.

A few counts support this clonotype. The chain uses TRBV27 and TRBJ1-5; 8 bases map to TRBD1. Looked up from germline, CDR1 is MNHEY and CDR2 is SMNVEV (reference sequence). The CDR3 has 15 residues. V gave up 5 bases and J gave up 1 base; unmatched junction bases: 4. For the CDR3, the DNA is TGTGCCAGCAGTCCAGGGGGCGCGAGCAATCAGCCCCAGCATTTT. Amino acids: CASSPGGASNQPQHF.

The chain carries TRBV21-1 and TRBJ2-5; TRBD1 was called by the table and not checked on the DNA. TRBV21-1 is reported as a pseudogene. CDR3 length: 16 amino acids. For the CDR3, the DNA is TGTGCCAGCAGCAAAGCTCTGCGGGGCGTTTTAGGGACCCAGTACTTC. This translates into CASSKALRGVLGTQYF.

The chain joins TRBV6-5 to TRBJ2-3, with 7 bases lining up with TRBD1. The J segment lost 6 bases and the V segment lost 2 bases, leaving 17 bases of the junction unmatched. Germline V gene lookup returns CDR1 MNHEY and CDR2 SVGAGI. This CDR3 comprises 18 residues. CDR3 in amino acids: CASSYPLLDRTVLDTQYF. Written as DNA, the CDR3 is TGTGCCAGCAGTTACCCACTTTTGGACAGGACAGTTTTGGATACGCAGTATTTT.

This chain links TRBV10-3 with TRBJ2-2, with TRBD1 identical over 9 bases. V shed 11 bases and J 3 bases; nucleotides not matched to a gene: 13. This CDR3 is 16 amino acids long. Germline V gives CDR1 ENHRY, CDR2 SYGVKD. The CDR3 nucleotides are TGTGCCTCCACCGGTGCGGGACAGGGTTACACCGGGGAGCTGTTTTTT. The encoded protein is CASTGAGQGYTGELFF.

V is TRBV20-1 and J is TRBJ2-6, with D possibly TRBD2 on 6 matching bases. The CDR3 has 15 amino acids. Deletions cut 2 bases from V and 2 bases from J, with 10 bases between. The germline V gene encodes CDR1 DFQATT and CDR2 SNEGSKA (reference sequence). CDR3 in DNA: TGCAGTGCTAGAAGTTCGGGGGCTGGGGCCAACGTCCTGACTTTC. It codes for CSARSSGAGANVLTF.

The J gene is TRBJ2-2, the V gene TRBV10-3, with D tentatively TRBD1 or TRBD2 (5 bases each). The ends were cut back, 4 bases at V and 5 bases at J, with 5 bases in the middle. Germline V CDR1 and CDR2: ENHRY, SYGVKD. The CDR3 has 12 residues. The CDR3 reads CAISGGTGELFF. The CDR3 DNA reads TGTGCCATCAGTGGGGGGACCGGGGAGCTGTTTTTT.

The rearrangement uses TRBV7-3 and TRBJ1-6; D is uncertain. The CDR3 spans 13 residues. Germline V gene sequence: CDR1 SGHTA, CDR2 FQGTGA. Trimming removed 1 base at V and 9 bases at J, with 7 bases between. CDR3 DNA sequence: TGTGCCAGCAGCTTAAGAAGGAGTTCACCCCTCCACTTT. This sequence encodes CASSLRRSSPLHF.